These 15 T cell receptor beta chains originate from one sample sequenced in a study of cytomegalovirus exposure and HLA in healthy donors. The repertoire was sequenced with immunoSEQ multiplex PCR; TCRdb's copy has only in-frame clones and lacks some. The sample includes over 120,000 clones, 90% of them seen just once. The sequenced sample consisted of PBMCs. These receptors originate from a woman aged 25-40 years in good health and CMV-seropositive.

This clone was detected once. The CDR3 nucleotides are TGTGCCAGCAGCCGACTAGCAGGGTCCTACGAGCAGTACTTC. This gives the protein CASSRLAGSYEQYF. This chain links TRBV25-1 with TRBJ2-7; 7 nucleotides match TRBD2. The V gene end was trimmed by 6 bases and the J gene end by 1 base; junction bases not matched to a gene: 6. Germline-derived CDR1 and CDR2 are MGHDK and SYGVNS. CDR3 length equals 14 residues.

V is TRBV7-9 and J is TRBJ1-2; perhaps TRBD1 as D (5 bases). Germline V gives CDR1 SEHNR, CDR2 FQNEAQ (reference sequence). V lost 0 bases and J 7 bases, leaving 18 bases between the germline ends. This CDR3 has 16 residues. The CDR3 sequence: CASSLAGPGYYRGYTF. In DNA, the CDR3 is TGTGCCAGCAGCTTAGCGGGGCCAGGCTACTATCGTGGCTACACCTTC.

This CDR3 is CASRDRGENSPLHF. The CDR3 DNA reads as TGTGCCAGCAGGGACAGGGGCGAAAATTCACCCCTCCACTTT. The chain links TRBV27 to TRBJ1-6; 9 bases agree with TRBD1. The CDR3 is 14 residues long. Looked up from germline, CDR1 is MNHEY and CDR2 is SMNVEV (reference sequence). V trimming: 6 bases; J trimming: 7 bases; junction bases outside the gene matches: 4.

This clone was recorded only once. The chain recombines TRBV5-1 with TRBJ1-2, with TRBD1 as a possible D gene (5 bases). V gave up 0 bases and J gave up 3 bases, with 12 bases separating them. The CDR3 is 15 amino acids. Germline V gene lookup returns CDR1 SGHRS and CDR2 YFSETQ. As DNA, the CDR3 is TGCGCCAGCAGCTTGGTTAGGGGCGTCGACTATGGCTACACCTTC. Its translation: CASSLVRGVDYGYTF.

The sample holds one count of this clone. The gene calls are TRBV5-6 and TRBJ2-5; no clear D gene. CDR3 length equals 13 residues. Germline loops: CDR1 SGHDT, CDR2 YYEEEE. Trimming pared 0 bases from V and 3 bases from J, leaving 6 bases between. The chain's CDR3 is CASSLGLEETQYF. The DNA of the CDR3 is TGTGCCAGCAGCTTGGGACTTGAAGAGACCCAGTACTTC.

A single count supports this clone. The V gene is TRBV19, the J gene TRBJ2-5; 9 bases line up with TRBD1. The CDR3 totals 16 residues. In germline, CDR1 is LNHDA, CDR2 SQIVND (reference sequence). V gave up 5 bases and J gave up 5 bases; unmatched junction bases: 12. Here the CDR3 reads CASSLLGNRGLETQYF. In nucleotides, the CDR3 is TGTGCCAGTAGTCTACTCGGGAACAGGGGGCTGGAGACCCAGTACTTC.

This chain uses TRBV15 with TRBJ2-3, with D perhaps TRBD1 (6 bases). V shed 3 bases and J shed 4 bases, with 8 bases lying between them. Germline values: CDR1 LNHNV, CDR2 YYDKDF (reference sequence). This CDR3 region has 13 residues. CDR3 DNA: TGTGCCACCAGCAGGACAGGCGCAGATACGCAGTATTTT. It yields the protein CATSRTGADTQYF.

The chain employs TRBV9 and TRBJ2-3; 13 bases map to TRBD2. J was trimmed by 4 bases and V by 4 bases; bases with no gene match: 9. The CDR3 runs to 17 residues. The germline V gene has CDR1 SGDLS and CDR2 YYNGEE. In nucleotides, the CDR3 is TGTGCCAGCAGCTCCACCACTAGCGGGAGGGCCGCAGATACGCAGTATTTT. It codes for CASSSTTSGRAADTQYF. Combining the CDR3 with reference TRBV9 and TRBJ2-3 gives the whole variable domain DSGVTQTPKHLITATGQRVTLRCSPRSGDLSVYWYQQSLDQGLQFLIQYYNGEERAKGNILERFSAQQFPDLHSELNLSSLELGDSALYFCASSSTTSGRAADTQYFGPGTRLTVL.

V usage is TRBV28 and J usage is TRBJ2-2, with D hard to call. Trimming shortened V by 2 bases and J by 7 bases, and 11 bases separated the two germline ends. In germline, CDR1 is MDHEN, CDR2 SYDVKM. The CDR3 spans 14 residues. CDR3 protein: CASSLRGADGELFF. For the CDR3, the DNA is TGTGCCAGCAGTTTACGAGGAGCTGACGGGGAGCTGTTTTTT.

This clone was observed a single time. The chain carries TRBV25-1 and TRBJ2-4; 11 nucleotides match TRBD2. Germline V gives CDR1 MGHDK, CDR2 SYGVNS. J lost 15 bases, V lost 1 base, and 11 bases had no gene match. CDR3 length: 15 amino acids. The CDR3, as DNA: TGTGCCAGCAGTGAATTACTAGCGGGGGATCTTGTTTGGTACTTC. It encodes CASSELLAGDLVWYF.

The chain employs TRBV5-4 and TRBJ2-7; perhaps TRBD1 as D (5 bases). This CDR3 comprises 13 residues. From germline, CDR1 is SGHNT and CDR2 YYREEE (reference sequence). Deletions cut 1 base from V and 5 bases from J, with 10 bases between. The chain's CDR3 is CASSLPGSNEQYF. Written as DNA, the CDR3 is TGTGCCAGCAGCTTGCCAGGGTCCAACGAGCAGTACTTC.

There are a few counts of this clone. The rearrangement links TRBV5-6 to TRBJ2-5; 7 bases line up with TRBD1. In germline, CDR1 is SGHDT, CDR2 YYEEEE. The CDR3 is 14 amino acids. With 2 bases clipped from V and 4 bases from J, the junction kept 5 bases outside the gene matches. The CDR3 DNA is TGTGCCAGCAGCTTAAAGGGGGCGGGAGAGACCCAGTACTTC. The encoded protein is CASSLKGAGETQYF. The complete variable domain, with remaining parts taken from reference TRBV5-6 and TRBJ2-5, reads DAGVTQSPTHLIKTRGQQVTLRCSPKSGHDTVSWYQQALGQGPQFIFQYYEEEERQRGNFPDRFSGHQFPNYSSELNVNALLLGDSALYLCASSLKGAGETQYFGPGTRLLVL.

The chain employs TRBV5-1 and TRBJ1-3; D not resolved. This CDR3 has 14 amino acids. V lost 0 bases to trimming and J lost 2 bases, with 6 bases between them. The germline gives CDR1 SGHRS, CDR2 YFSETQ. DNA of the CDR3: TGCGCCAGCAGCTTGGGCAGGCCTGGAAACACCATATATTTT. Protein sequence: CASSLGRPGNTIYF.

As to this clone: Other DNA sequences in this specimen translate into the identical CDR3. The genes are TRBV19 and TRBJ2-7; TRBD1 agrees at 10 bases. Germline V gene lookup returns CDR1 LNHDA and CDR2 SQIVND (reference sequence). The CDR3 sequence is 14 residues long. The trim removed 6 bases at V and 4 bases at J, leaving 6 bases unmatched. CDR3: CASSSGQGDYEQYF. CDR3 nucleotide sequence: TGTGCCAGTAGCAGTGGACAGGGGGATTACGAGCAGTACTTC.

This clone was picked up one time. This chain uses TRBV5-1 with TRBJ2-7; TRBD2 matches 9 bases. The CDR3 is 14 amino acids. V gave up 4 bases and J gave up 6 bases; unmatched junction bases: 8. CDR1 and CDR2 (germline): SGHRS, YFSETQ. The DNA for the CDR3 is TGCGCCAGCAGCACCCTCCTTAGCGGGAGCGAGCAGTACTTC. This encodes CASSTLLSGSEQYF.